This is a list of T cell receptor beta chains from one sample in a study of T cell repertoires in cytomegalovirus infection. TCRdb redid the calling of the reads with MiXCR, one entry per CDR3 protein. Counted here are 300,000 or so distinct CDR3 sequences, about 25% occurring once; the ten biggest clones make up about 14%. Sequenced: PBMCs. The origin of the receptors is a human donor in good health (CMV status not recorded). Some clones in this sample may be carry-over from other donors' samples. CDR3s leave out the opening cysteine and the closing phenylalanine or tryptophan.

CDR3 protein: SASGPWAGNYNEQF; CDR3 length: 14; V gene: TRBV20-1
CDR3 protein: SVLLLTDTQY; CDR3 length: 10; V gene: TRBV29-1
CDR3 protein: ASSTGQGDDQY; CDR3 length: 11; V gene: TRBV11-3
CDR3 protein: SVGVGMETQY; CDR3 length: 10; V gene: TRBV29-1
CDR3 protein: AISVSGPGQY; CDR3 length: 10; V gene: TRBV10-3
CDR3 protein: ASSLNTYSYNEQF; CDR3 length: 13; V gene: TRBV7-3
CDR3 protein: ASSPQAGGWADTQY; CDR3 length: 14; V gene: TRBV7-8
CDR3 protein: ASSLGVTGLGTEAF; CDR3 length: 14; V gene: TRBV7-2
CDR3 protein: AISDWGSNQPQH; CDR3 length: 12; V gene: TRBV10-3
CDR3 protein: ASTMGGNTEAF; CDR3 length: 11; V gene: TRBV19
CDR3 protein: ASSVRRGATNEKLF; CDR3 length: 14; V gene: TRBV7-4
CDR3 protein: ASELFGLAKNIQY; CDR3 length: 13; V gene: TRBV12-5
CDR3 protein: ASSHQGAFNNEQF; CDR3 length: 13; V gene: TRBV5-1
CDR3 protein: ASSHLVRPEAF; CDR3 length: 11; V gene: TRBV28
CDR3 protein: ASKEGGSYNEQF; CDR3 length: 12; V gene: TRBV6-2/TRBV6-3
CDR3 protein: ASNKGGGSPLH; CDR3 length: 11; V gene: TRBV7-2
CDR3 protein: ASSQDPAGKTEAF; CDR3 length: 13; V gene: TRBV14